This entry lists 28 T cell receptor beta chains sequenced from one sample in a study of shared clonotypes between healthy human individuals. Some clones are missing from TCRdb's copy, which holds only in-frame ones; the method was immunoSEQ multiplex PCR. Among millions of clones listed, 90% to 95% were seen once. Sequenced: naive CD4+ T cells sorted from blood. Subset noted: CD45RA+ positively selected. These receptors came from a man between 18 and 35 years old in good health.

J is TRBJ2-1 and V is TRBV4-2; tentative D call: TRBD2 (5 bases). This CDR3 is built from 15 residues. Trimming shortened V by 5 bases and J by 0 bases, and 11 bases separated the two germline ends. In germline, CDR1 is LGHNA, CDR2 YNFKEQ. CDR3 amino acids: CASSYTGDSYNEQFF. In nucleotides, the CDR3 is TGTGCCAGCAGCTACACCGGGGACTCCTACAATGAGCAGTTCTTC.

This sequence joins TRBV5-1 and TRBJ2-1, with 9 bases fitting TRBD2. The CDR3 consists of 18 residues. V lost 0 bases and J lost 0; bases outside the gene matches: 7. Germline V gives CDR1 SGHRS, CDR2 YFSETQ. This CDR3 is CASSLVLAGRSSYNEQFF. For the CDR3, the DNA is TGCGCCAGCAGCTTGGTTCTAGCGGGGAGAAGCTCCTACAATGAGCAGTTCTTC.

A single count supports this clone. In nucleotides, the CDR3 is TGTGCCAGCTCACCACAGCACGGGGAGCTGTTTTTT. Translating gives CASSPQHGELFF. The chain carries TRBV18 and TRBJ2-2; D uncertain. CDR3 size: 12 residues. Germline assignment: CDR1 KGHSH and CDR2 LQKENI. V gave up 1 base and J gave up 7 bases, with 4 bases separating them.

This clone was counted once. CDR3 sequence (DNA): TGTGCCAGCAGCTTTGGTGGACAGGGGATCACCGGGGAGCTGTTTTTT. Encoded protein: CASSFGGQGITGELFF. The chain links TRBV5-5 to TRBJ2-2, with TRBD1 identical over 9 bases. Unmatched junction bases numbered 6, after V lost 2 bases and J lost 4 bases. CDR3 length: 16 amino acids. Germline V gives CDR1 SGHKS, CDR2 YYEKEE (reference sequence).

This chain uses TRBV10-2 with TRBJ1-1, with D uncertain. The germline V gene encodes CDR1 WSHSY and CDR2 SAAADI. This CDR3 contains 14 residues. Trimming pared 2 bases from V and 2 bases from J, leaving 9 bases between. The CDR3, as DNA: TGCGCCAGCAGTGAGCACAGTACCAACACTGAAGCTTTCTTT. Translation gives CASSEHSTNTEAFF.

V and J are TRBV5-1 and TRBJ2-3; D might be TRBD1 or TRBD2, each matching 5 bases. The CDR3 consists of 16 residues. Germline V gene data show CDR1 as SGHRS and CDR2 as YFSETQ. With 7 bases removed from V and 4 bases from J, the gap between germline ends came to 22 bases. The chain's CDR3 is CASGGTGPSSADTQYF. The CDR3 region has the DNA TGCGCCAGCGGAGGAACAGGTCCTTCGAGCGCAGATACGCAGTATTTT. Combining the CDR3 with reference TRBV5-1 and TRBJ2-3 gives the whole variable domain KAGVTQTPRYLIKTRGQQVTLSCSPISGHRSVSWYQQTPGQGLQFLFEYFSETQRNKGNFPGRFSGRQFSNSRSEMNVSTLELGDSALYLCASGGTGPSSADTQYFGPGTRLTVL.

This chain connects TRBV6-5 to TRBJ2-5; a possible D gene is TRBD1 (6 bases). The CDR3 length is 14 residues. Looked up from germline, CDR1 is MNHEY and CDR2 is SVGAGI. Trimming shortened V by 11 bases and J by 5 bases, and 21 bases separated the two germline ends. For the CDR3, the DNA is TGTGCCGTCTCTCGTGGGGGCGAAAGGGAGACCCAGTACTTC. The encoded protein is CAVSRGGERETQYF.

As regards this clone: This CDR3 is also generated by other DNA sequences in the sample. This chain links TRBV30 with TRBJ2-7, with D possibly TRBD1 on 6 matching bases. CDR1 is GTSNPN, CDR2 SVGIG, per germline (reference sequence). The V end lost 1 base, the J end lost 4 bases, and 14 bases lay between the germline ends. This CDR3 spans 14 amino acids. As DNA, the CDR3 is TGTGCCTGGAGTGCGGGCCTTAGGGGGTACGAGCAGTACTTC. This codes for CAWSAGLRGYEQYF.

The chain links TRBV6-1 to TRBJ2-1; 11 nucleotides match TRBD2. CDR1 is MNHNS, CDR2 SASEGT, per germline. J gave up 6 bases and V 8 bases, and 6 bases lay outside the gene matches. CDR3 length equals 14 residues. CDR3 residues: CASVELAGANEQFF. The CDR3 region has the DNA TGTGCCAGCGTCGAACTAGCGGGAGCCAATGAGCAGTTCTTC.

Here the CDR3 DNA reads TGTGCCAGCACCTCAGGGGGTTCGGGAAACACCATATATTTT. The encoded protein is CASTSGGSGNTIYF. This rearrangement joins TRBV6-1 to TRBJ1-3; TRBD1 agrees at 7 bases. Germline CDR1 is MNHNS and CDR2 is SASEGT. This CDR3 spans 14 amino acids. Trimming at V came to 7 bases and at J to 4 bases, leaving 7 bases not matched to a gene.

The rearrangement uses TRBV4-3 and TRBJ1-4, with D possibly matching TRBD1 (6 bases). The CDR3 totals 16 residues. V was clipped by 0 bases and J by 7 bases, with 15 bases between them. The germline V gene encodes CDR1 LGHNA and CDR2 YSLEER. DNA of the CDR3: TGCGCCAGCAGCCAAGAAGGGGCAGGGGCTTTTGAAAAACTGTTTTTT. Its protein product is CASSQEGAGAFEKLFF.

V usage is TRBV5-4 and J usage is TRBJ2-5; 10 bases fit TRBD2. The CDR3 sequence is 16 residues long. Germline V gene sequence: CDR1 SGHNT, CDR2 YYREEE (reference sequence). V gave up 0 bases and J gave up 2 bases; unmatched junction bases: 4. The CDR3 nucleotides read TGTGCCAGCAGCTTGGGAAGCGGGGGGGGACAAGAGACCCAGTACTTC. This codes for CASSLGSGGGQETQYF. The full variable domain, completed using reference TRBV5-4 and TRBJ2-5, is ETGVTQSPTHLIKTRGQQVTLRCSSQSGHNTVSWYQQALGQGPQFIFQYYREEENGRGNFPPRFSGLQFPNYSSELNVNALELDDSALYLCASSLGSGGGQETQYFGPGTRLLVL.

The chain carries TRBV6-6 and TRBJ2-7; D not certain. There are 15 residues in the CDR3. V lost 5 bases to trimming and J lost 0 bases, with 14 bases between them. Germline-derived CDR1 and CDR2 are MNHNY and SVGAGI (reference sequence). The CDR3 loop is CASSPIHQLSYEQYF. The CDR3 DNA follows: TGTGCCAGCAGTCCTATTCACCAGCTCTCCTACGAGCAGTACTTC.

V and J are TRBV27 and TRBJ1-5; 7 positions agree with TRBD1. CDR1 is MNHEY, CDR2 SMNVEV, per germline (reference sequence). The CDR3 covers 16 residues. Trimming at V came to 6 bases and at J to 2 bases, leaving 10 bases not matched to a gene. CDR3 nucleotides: TGTGCCAGCAGGGGGGAGGGGGCGGTTGGCAATCAGCCCCAGCATTTT. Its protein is CASRGEGAVGNQPQHF.

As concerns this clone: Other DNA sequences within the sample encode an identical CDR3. The CDR3 loop reads CAISESGGANEKLFF. CDR3 DNA sequence: TGTGCCATCAGTGAGTCGGGAGGGGCTAATGAAAAACTGTTTTTT. This chain joins TRBV10-3 and TRBJ1-4, with D possibly matching TRBD1 (5 bases). The CDR3 sequence is 15 residues long. The V end was cut by 0 bases, the J end by 3 bases, with 8 bases between. CDR1 is ENHRY and CDR2 is SYGVKD in the germline V gene.

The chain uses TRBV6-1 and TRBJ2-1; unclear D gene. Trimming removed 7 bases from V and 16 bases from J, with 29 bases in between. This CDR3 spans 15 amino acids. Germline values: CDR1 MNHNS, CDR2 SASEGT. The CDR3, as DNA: TGTGCCAGCACCCAAAAAGGGAACGACGGAGAAGCCCGTTTCTTC. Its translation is CASTQKGNDGEARFF.

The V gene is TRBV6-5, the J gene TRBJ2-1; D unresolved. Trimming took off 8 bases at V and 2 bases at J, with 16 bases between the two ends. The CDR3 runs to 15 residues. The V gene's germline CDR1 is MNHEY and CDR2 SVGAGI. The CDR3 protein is CASGRSWAAYNEQFF. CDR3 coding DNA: TGTGCCAGCGGACGTAGCTGGGCCGCCTACAATGAGCAGTTCTTC.

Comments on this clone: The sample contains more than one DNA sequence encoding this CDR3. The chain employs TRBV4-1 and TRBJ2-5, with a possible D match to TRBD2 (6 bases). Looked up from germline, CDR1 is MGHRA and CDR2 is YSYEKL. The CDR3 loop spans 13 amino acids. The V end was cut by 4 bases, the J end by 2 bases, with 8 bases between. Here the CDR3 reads CASSLAVQETQYF. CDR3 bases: TGCGCCAGCAGCCTAGCGGTTCAAGAGACCCAGTACTTC.

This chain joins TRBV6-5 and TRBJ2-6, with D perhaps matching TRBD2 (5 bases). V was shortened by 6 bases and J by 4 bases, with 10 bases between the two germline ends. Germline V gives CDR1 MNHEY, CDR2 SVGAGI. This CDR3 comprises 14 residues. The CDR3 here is CASSGIGGANVLTF. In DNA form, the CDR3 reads TGTGCCAGCAGCGGGATAGGGGGGGCCAACGTCCTGACTTTC.

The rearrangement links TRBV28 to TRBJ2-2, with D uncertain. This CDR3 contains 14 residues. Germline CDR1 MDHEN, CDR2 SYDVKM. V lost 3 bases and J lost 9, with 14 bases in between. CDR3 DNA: TGTGCCAGCAGTTTTGGGCCTTCCCCCCGGGAGCTGTTTTTT. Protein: CASSFGPSPRELFF.

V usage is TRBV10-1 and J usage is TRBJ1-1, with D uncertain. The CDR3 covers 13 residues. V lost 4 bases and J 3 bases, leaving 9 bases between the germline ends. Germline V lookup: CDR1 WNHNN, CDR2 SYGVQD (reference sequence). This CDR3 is CASSVSAYTEAFF. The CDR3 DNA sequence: TGCGCCAGCAGTGTGTCGGCATACACTGAAGCTTTCTTT.

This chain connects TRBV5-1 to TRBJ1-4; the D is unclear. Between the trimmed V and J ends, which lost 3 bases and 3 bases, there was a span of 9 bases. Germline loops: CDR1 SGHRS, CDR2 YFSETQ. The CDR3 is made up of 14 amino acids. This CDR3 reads CASSYGISNEKLFF. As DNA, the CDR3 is TGCGCCAGCAGCTACGGCATTTCTAATGAAAAACTGTTTTTT.

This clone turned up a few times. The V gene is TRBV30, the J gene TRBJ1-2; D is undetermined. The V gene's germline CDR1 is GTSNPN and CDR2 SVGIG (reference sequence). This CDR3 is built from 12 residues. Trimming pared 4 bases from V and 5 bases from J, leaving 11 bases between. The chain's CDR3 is CAWTPFEYGYTF. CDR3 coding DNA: TGTGCCTGGACCCCCTTTGAGTATGGCTACACCTTC.

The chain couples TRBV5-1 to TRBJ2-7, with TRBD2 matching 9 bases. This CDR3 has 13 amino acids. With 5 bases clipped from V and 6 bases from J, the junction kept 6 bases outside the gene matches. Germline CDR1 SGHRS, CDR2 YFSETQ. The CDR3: CASRNSGGPEQYF. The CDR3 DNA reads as TGCGCCAGCAGAAATAGCGGGGGCCCCGAGCAGTACTTC.

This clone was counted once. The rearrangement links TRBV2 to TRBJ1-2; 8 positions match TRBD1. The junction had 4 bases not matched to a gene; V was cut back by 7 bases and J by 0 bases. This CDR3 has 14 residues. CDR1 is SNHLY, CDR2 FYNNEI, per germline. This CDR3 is CASTDRETNYGYTF. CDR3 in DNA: TGTGCCAGCACGGACAGGGAAACTAACTATGGCTACACCTTC.

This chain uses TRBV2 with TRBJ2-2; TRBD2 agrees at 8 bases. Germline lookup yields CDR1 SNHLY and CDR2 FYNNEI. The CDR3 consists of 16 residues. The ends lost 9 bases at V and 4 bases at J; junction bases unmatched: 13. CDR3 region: CARGPKAGGGTGELFF. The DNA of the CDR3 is TGTGCCAGGGGGCCCAAGGCGGGAGGAGGCACCGGGGAGCTGTTTTTT.

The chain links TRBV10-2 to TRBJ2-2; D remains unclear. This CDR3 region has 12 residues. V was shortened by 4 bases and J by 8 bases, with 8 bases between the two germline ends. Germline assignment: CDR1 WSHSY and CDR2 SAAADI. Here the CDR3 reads CASSGVMGELFF. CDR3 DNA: TGCGCCAGCAGTGGGGTTATGGGGGAGCTGTTTTTT.

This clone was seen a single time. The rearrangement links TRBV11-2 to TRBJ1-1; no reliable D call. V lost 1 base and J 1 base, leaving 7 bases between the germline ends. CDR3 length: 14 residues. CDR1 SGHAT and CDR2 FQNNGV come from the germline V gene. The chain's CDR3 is CASSLVKGNTEAFF. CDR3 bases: TGTGCCAGCAGCTTAGTTAAGGGGAACACTGAAGCTTTCTTT.